The 7 T cell receptor beta chains reported below all come from one sample, sequenced in a study of CD8+CD57+ T cells in acquired aplastic anemia. TCR beta VDJ combinations and CDR3 sequences were profiled from genomic DNA. Using its own MiXCR run on the reads, TCRdb lists one record per CDR3 protein. The sample consists of 74,000 or so distinct CDR3 sequences, roughly half of them appearing once. Sequenced material: sorted CD4+, CD8+, or CD8+CD57+ T cells (not recorded which) from PBMCs. The receptor set was obtained from a human donor in good health, serving as a control.

V gene TRBV7-8 combines with J gene TRBJ2-7; D not resolved. The V gene lost 5 bases and the J gene lost 4 bases, with 9 bases spanning the gap. The germline gives CDR1 SGHVS, CDR2 FQNEAQ. This CDR3 is built from 12 residues. The CDR3 nucleotides are TGTGCCAGCAGCCCCACTATTTACGAGCAGTACTTC. This gives the protein CASSPTIYEQYF.

The CDR3 DNA is TGTGCCGGAAGGACAGGGTGGTCCACCGGGGAGCTGTTTTTT. Protein sequence: CAGRTGWSTGELFF. The V and J genes are TRBV2 and TRBJ2-2; 8 bases match TRBD1. This CDR3 region has 14 residues. The germline V gene encodes CDR1 SNHLY and CDR2 FYNNEI. J was trimmed by 4 bases and V by 11 bases; bases with no gene match: 9.

This clonotype occurred once. The J gene is TRBJ2-1, the V gene TRBV29-1; D gene uncertain. Between the trimmed V and J ends, which lost 6 bases and 9 bases, there was a span of 9 bases. The germline V gene has CDR1 SQVTM and CDR2 ANQGSEA. The CDR3 runs to 10 residues. The CDR3 nucleotides read TGCAGCGTCAGAGTTGGTGAGCAGTTCTTC. Its translation: CSVRVGEQFF.

The chain is built from TRBV24-1 and TRBJ1-2; D not resolved. There are 15 residues in the CDR3. Deletions cut 0 bases from V and 7 bases from J, with 14 bases between. The germline V gene has CDR1 KGHDR and CDR2 SFDVKD. Written as DNA, the CDR3 is TGTGCCACCAGTGATTTGGACGGCACATTGAGTGGCTACACCTTC. Translated: CATSDLDGTLSGYTF.

The chain recombines TRBV2 with TRBJ2-7, with 7 positions matching TRBD1. The V gene's germline CDR1 is SNHLY and CDR2 FYNNEI. V shed 1 base and J 2 bases; nucleotides not matched to a gene: 5. The CDR3 runs 15 residues. CDR3 sequence: CASSEGQGRTYEQYF. In nucleotides, the CDR3 is TGTGCCAGCAGTGAAGGACAGGGTAGGACCTACGAGCAGTACTTC.

The rearrangement links TRBV19 to TRBJ1-5; a possible D gene is TRBD1 (6 bases). V shed 6 bases and J shed 7 bases, with 13 bases lying between them. Germline CDR1 LNHDA, CDR2 SQIVND (reference sequence). The CDR3 contains 13 residues. In DNA, the CDR3 is TGTGCCAGTAGAGTGGGGGCCGGACAGCCCCAGCATTTT. Translation: CASRVGAGQPQHF.

The CDR3 nucleotides are TGCGCCAGCAGCTTAAGACGCATGGCAGGGCCCTCATATAACTATGGCTACACCTTC. This encodes CASSLRRMAGPSYNYGYTF. The V call is TRBV5-1, the J call TRBJ1-2; D may be TRBD1 (5 bases). CDR1 is SGHRS and CDR2 is YFSETQ in the germline V gene. The V gene lost 2 bases and the J gene lost 1 base, with 24 bases spanning the gap. CDR3 size: 19 residues.